This T cell receptor beta chain came from a study of blood T cell repertoires in COVID-19. Study overall: The United States, Italy and Spain were the sources of the acute and convalescent COVID-19 samples. T cells, B-cell-depleted T cells, or PBMCs supplied cDNA or gDNA.

The CDR3 runs 15 residues. V shed 2 bases and J 2 bases; nucleotides not matched to a gene: 3. Germline V lookup: CDR1 MNHEY, CDR2 SVGAGI. Original processing methods: The authors estimated nucleated cell counts from reference gene primer amplification. The repertoire was sequenced with immunoSEQ multiplex PCR; TCRdb's copy has only in-frame clones and lacks some. V and J calls and clone size are as listed in that table; D and trimming were resolved from the DNA. The table includes 230,000 or so clones, about 91% detected once. The specimen was peripheral blood. V gene TRBV6-5 combines with J gene TRBJ2-3; TRBD2 matches at 8 bases. This clonotype was sampled from a woman aged 40 to 50 who had recovered from COVID-19. Written as DNA, the CDR3 is TGTGCCAGCAGTTACGCGGGGGGTACCACAGATACGCAGTATTTT. Translation: CASSYAGGTTDTQYF.